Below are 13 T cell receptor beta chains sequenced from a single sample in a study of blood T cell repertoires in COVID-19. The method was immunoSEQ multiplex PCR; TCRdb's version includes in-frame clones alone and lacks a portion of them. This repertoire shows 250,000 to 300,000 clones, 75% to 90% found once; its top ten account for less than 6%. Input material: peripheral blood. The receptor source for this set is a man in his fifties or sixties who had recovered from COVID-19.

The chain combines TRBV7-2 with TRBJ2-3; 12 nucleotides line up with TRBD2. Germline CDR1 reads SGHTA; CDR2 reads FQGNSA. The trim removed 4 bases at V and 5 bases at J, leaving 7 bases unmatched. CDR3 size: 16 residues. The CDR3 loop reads CASSSEGLAGRDTQYF. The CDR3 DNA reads TGTGCCAGCAGCTCCGAAGGACTAGCGGGAAGAGATACGCAGTATTTT.

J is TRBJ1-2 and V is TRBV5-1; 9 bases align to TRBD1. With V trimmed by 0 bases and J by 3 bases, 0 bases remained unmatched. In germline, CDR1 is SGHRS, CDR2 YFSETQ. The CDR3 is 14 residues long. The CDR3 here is CASSLGQGDYGYTF. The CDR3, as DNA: TGCGCCAGCAGCTTGGGACAGGGGGACTATGGCTACACCTTC.

The CDR3 here is CASSPRENTEAFF. The DNA for the CDR3 is TGCGCCAGCAGCCCACGGGAGAACACTGAAGCTTTCTTT. The chain combines TRBV4-1 with TRBJ1-1, with D uncertain. Germline-derived CDR1 and CDR2 are MGHRA and YSYEKL. V was trimmed by 4 bases and J by 1 base, leaving 7 bases between them. The CDR3 sequence is 13 residues long.

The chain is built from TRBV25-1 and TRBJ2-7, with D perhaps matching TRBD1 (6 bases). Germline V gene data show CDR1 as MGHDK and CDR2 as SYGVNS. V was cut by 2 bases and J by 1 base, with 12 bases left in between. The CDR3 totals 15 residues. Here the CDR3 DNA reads TGTGCCAGCAGTGAAGGTTTAACAGGGTCCTACGAGCAGTACTTC. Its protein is CASSEGLTGSYEQYF.

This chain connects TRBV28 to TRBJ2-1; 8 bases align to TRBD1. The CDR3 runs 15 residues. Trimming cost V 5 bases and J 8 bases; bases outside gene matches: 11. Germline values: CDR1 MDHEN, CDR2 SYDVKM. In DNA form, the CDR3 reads TGTGCCAGCAGTCCAGGGGGCGCCGGAGTCGATGAGCAGTTCTTC. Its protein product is CASSPGGAGVDEQFF.

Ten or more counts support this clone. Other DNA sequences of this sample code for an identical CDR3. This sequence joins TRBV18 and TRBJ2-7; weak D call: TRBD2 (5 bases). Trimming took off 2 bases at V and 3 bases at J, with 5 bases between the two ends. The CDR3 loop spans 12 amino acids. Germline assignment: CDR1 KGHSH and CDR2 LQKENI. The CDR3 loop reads CASSPGGYEQYF. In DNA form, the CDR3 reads TGTGCCAGCTCACCAGGAGGCTACGAGCAGTACTTC.

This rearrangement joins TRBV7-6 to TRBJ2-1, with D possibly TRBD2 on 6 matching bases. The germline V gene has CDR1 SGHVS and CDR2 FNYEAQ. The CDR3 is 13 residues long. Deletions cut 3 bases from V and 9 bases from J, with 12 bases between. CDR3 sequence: CASSFGGPAEQFF. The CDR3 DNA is TGTGCCAGCAGCTTTGGAGGGCCGGCTGAGCAGTTCTTC.

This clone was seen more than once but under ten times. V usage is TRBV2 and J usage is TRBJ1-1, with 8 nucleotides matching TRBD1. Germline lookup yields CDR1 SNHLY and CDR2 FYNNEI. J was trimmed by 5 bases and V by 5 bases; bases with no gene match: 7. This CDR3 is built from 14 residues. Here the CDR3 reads CASSRTGRFTEAFF. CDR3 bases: TGTGCCAGCAGTAGGACAGGGAGGTTTACTGAAGCTTTCTTT.

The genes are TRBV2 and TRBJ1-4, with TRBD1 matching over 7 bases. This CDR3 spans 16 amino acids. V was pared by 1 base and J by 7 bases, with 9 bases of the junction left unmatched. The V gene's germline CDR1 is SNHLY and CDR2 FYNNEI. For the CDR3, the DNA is TGTGCCAGCAGTGAAGGTTCGAGGGGGCCTATTGAAAAACTGTTTTTT. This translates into CASSEGSRGPIEKLFF.

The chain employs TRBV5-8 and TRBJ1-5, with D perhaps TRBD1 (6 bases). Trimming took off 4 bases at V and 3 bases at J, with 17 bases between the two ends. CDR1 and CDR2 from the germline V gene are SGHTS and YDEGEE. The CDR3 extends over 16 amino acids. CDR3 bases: TGTGCCAGCAGCGCGGGGAGGGGACACCACAATCAGCCCCAGCATTTT. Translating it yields CASSAGRGHHNQPQHF.

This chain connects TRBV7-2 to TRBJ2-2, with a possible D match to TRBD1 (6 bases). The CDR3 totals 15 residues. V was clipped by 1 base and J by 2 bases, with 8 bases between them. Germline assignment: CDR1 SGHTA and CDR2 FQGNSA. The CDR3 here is CASSLGGQNTGELFF. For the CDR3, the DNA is TGTGCCAGCAGCTTAGGGGGACAAAACACCGGGGAGCTGTTTTTT. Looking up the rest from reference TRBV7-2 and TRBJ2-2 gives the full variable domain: GAGVSQSPSNKVTEKGKDVELRCDPISGHTALYWYRQSLGQGLEFLIYFQGNSAPDKSGLPSDRFSAERTGGSVSTLTIQRTQQEDSAVYLCASSLGGQNTGELFFGEGSRLTVL.

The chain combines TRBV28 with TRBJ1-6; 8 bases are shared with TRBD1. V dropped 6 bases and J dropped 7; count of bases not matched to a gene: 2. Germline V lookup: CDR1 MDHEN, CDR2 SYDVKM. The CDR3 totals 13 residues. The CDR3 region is CASRGQENSPLHF. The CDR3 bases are TGTGCCAGCAGGGGACAGGAAAATTCACCCCTCCACTTT.

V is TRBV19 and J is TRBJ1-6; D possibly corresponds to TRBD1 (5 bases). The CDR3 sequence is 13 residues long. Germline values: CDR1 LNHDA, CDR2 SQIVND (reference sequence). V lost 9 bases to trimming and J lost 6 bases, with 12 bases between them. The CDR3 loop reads CASRQSLNSPLHF. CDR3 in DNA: TGTGCCAGCCGACAGAGCCTTAATTCACCCCTCCACTTT.